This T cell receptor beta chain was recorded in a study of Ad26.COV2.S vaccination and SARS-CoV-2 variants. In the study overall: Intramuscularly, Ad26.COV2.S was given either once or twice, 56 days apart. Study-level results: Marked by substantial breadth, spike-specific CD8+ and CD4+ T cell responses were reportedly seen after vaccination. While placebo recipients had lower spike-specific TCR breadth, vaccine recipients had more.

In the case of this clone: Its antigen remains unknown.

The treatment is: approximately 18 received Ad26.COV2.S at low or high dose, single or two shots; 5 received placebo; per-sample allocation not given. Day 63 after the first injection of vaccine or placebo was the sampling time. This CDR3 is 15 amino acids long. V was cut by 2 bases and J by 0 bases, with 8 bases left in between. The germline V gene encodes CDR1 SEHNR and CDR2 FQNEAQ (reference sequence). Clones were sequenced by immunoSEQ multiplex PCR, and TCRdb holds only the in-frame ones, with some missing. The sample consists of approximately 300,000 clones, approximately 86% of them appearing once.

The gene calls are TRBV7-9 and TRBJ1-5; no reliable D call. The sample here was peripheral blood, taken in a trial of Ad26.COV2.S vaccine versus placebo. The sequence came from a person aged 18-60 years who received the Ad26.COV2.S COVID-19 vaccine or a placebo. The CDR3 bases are TGTGCCAGCAGCTTATCGTATTATAGCAATCAGCCCCAGCATTTT. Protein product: CASSLSYYSNQPQHF.